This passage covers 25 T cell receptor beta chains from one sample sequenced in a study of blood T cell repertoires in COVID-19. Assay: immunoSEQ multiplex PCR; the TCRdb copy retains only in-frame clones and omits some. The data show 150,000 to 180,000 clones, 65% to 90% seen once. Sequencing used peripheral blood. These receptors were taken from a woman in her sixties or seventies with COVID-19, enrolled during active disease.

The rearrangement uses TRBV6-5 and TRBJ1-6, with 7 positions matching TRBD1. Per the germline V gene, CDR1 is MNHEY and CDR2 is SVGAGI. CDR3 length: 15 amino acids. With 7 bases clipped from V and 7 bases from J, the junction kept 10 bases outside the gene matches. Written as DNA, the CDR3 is TGTGCCAGCACCCAGAGGAGGGGGCCGAATTCACCCCTCCACTTT. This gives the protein CASTQRRGPNSPLHF.

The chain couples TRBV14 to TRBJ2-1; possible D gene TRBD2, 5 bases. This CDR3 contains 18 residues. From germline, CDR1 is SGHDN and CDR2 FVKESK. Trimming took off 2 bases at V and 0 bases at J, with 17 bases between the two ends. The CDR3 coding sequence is TGTGCCAGCAGCCAACTAGGAGGTCTCGGGTACTCCTACAATGAGCAGTTCTTC. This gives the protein CASSQLGGLGYSYNEQFF.

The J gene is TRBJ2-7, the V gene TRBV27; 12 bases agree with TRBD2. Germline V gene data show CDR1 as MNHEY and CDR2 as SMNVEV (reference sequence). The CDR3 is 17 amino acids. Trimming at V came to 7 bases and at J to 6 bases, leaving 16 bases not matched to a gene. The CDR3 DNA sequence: TGTGCCAGCAACTTTTCCCTCCGGACTAGCGGGACTAGCGAGCAGTACTTC. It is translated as CASNFSLRTSGTSEQYF.

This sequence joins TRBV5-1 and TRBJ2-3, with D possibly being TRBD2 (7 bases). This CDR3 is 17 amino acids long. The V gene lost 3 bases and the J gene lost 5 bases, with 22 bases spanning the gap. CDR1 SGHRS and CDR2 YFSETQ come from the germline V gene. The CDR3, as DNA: TGCGCCAGCAGCTCAATAAACCGCCGGGGGGCCGTAGATACGCAGTATTTT. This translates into CASSSINRRGAVDTQYF.

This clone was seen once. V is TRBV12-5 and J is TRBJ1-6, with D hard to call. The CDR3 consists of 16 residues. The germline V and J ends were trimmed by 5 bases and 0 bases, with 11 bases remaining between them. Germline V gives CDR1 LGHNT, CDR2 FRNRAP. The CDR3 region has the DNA TGTGCTAGTGGTCTGATAATGAGCTCCTATAATTCACCCCTCCACTTT. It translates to CASGLIMSSYNSPLHF.

CDR3 nucleotide sequence: TGTGCCAGCAGGCCGGACAGATACACTGAAGCTTTCTTT. Protein sequence: CASRPDRYTEAFF. V usage is TRBV7-2 and J usage is TRBJ1-1; weak D call: TRBD1 (6 bases). Germline V gene lookup returns CDR1 SGHTA and CDR2 FQGNSA. This CDR3 region has 13 residues. The germline V and J ends were trimmed by 6 bases and 3 bases, with 11 bases remaining between them.

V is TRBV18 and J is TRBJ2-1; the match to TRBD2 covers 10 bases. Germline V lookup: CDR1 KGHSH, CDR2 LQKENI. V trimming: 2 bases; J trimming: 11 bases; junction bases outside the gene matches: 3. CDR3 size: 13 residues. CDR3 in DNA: TGTGCCAGCTCACCAGGACTAGCGGAGCAGCAGTTCTTC. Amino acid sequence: CASSPGLAEQQFF.

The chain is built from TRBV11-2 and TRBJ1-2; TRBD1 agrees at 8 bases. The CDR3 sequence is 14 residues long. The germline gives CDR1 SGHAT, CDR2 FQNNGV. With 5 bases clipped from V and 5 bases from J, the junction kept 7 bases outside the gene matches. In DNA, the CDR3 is TGTGCCAGCAGCCGGCCGGGACAGGTTTATGGCTACACCTTC. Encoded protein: CASSRPGQVYGYTF.

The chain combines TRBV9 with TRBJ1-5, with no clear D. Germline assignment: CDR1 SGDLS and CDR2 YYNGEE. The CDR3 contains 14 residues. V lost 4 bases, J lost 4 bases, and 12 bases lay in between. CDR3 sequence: CASSPGVHNQPQHF. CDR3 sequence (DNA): TGTGCCAGCAGCCCCGGGGTTCATAATCAGCCCCAGCATTTT.

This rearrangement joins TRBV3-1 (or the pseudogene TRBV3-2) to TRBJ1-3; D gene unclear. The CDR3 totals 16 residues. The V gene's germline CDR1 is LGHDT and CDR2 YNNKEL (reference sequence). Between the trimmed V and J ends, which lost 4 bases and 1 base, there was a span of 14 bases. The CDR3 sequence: CASSPSLHRSGNTIYF. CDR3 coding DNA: TGTGCCAGCAGCCCGTCACTGCACAGATCTGGAAACACCATATATTTT.

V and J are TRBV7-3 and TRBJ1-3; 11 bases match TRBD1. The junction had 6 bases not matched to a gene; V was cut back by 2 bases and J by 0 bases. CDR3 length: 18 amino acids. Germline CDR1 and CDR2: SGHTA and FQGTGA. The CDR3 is CASSLAGTGGPSGNTIYF. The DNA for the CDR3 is TGTGCCAGCAGCTTAGCCGGGACAGGGGGGCCCTCTGGAAACACCATATATTTT.

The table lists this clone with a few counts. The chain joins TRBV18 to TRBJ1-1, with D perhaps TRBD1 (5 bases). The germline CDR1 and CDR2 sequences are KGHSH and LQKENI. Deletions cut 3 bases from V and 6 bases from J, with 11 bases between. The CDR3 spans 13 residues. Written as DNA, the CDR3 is TGTGCCAGCTCACCGGACAACCAGCCTGAAGCTTTCTTT. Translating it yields CASSPDNQPEAFF.

In DNA, the CDR3 is TGTGCCAGCAGCTCCGGGATAGCGGGAGGGCCACTCTACAATGAGCAGTTCTTC. Protein: CASSSGIAGGPLYNEQFF. This sequence joins TRBV5-5 and TRBJ2-1; the match to TRBD2 covers 11 bases. Germline V gene lookup returns CDR1 SGHKS and CDR2 YYEKEE (reference sequence). This CDR3 has 18 amino acids. Losses at the gene ends were 3 bases for V and 3 bases for J; bases not matched to a gene: 11.

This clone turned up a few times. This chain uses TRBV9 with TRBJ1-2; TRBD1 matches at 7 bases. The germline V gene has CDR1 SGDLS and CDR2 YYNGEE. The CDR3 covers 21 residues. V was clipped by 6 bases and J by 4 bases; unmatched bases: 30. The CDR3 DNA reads TGTGCCAGCACCATTCCTATGGTTTACAGGGGTCCGGGGGCTAGAGGCTATGGCTACACCTTC. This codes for CASTIPMVYRGPGARGYGYTF.

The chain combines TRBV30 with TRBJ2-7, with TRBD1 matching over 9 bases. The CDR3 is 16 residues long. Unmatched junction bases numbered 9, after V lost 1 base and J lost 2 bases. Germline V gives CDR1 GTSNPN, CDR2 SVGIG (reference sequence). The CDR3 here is CAWSAPGTGSPYEQYV. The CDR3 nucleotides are TGTGCCTGGAGTGCCCCCGGGACAGGGAGTCCCTACGAGCAGTACGTC.

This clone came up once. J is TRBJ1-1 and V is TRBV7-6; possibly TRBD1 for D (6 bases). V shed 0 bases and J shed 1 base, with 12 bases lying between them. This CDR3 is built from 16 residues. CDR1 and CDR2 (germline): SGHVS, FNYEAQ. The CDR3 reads CASSLAQGYGNTEAFF. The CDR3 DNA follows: TGTGCCAGCAGCTTAGCGCAGGGGTACGGGAACACTGAAGCTTTCTTT. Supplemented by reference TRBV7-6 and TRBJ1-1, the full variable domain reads GAGVSQSPRYKVTKRGQDVALRCDPISGHVSLYWYRQALGQGPEFLTYFNYEAQQDKSGLPNDRFSAERPEGSISTLTIQRTEQRDSAMYRCASSLAQGYGNTEAFFGQGTRLTVV.

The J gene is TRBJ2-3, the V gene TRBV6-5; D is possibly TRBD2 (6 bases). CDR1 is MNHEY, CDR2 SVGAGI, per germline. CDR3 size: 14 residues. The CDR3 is CASHTGGLTDTQYF. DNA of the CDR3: TGTGCTTCACATACCGGGGGTTTAACAGATACGCAGTATTTT.

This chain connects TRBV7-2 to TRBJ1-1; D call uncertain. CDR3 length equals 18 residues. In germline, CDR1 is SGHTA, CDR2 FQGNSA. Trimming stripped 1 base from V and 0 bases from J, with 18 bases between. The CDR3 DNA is TGTGCCAGCAGCTTAGTATTGGGAGGTGACACTATGAACACTGAAGCTTTCTTT. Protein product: CASSLVLGGDTMNTEAFF.

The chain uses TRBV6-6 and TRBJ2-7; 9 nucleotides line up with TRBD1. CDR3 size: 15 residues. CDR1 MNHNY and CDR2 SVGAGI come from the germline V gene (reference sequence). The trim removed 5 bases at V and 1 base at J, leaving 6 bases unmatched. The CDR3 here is CASSKPGQGSYEQYF. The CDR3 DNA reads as TGTGCCAGCAGTAAGCCTGGACAGGGGTCCTACGAGCAGTACTTC.

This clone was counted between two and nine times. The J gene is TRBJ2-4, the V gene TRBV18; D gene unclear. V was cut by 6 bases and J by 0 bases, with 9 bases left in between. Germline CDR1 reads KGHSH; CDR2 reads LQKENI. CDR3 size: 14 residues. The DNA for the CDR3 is TGTGCCAGCTCCCCTACAGTAGCCAAAAACATTCAGTACTTC. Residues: CASSPTVAKNIQYF.

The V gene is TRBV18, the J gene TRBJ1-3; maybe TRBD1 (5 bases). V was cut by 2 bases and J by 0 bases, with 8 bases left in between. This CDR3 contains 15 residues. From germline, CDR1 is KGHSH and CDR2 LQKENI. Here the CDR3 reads CASSPGAHSGNTIYF. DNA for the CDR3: TGTGCCAGCTCACCAGGGGCCCACTCTGGAAACACCATATATTTT.

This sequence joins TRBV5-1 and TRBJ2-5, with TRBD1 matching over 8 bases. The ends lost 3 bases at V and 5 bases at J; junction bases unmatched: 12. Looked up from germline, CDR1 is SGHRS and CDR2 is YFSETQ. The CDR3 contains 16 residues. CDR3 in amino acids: CASSSGAQGAGETQYF. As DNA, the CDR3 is TGCGCCAGCAGCTCGGGGGCCCAGGGGGCTGGGGAGACCCAGTACTTC.

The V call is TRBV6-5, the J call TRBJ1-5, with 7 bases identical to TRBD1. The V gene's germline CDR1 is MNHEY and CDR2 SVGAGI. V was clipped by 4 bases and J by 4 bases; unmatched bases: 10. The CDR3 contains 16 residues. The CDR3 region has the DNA TGTGCCAGCAGTTCCTTTGGGGGACAGAGAAATCAGCCCCAGCATTTT. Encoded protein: CASSSFGGQRNQPQHF.

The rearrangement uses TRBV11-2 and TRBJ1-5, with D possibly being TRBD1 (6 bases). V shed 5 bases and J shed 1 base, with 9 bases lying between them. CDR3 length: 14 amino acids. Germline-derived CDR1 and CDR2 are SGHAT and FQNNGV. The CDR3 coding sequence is TGTGCCAGCAGCCCCAGGGGAAGCAATCAGCCCCAGCATTTT. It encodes CASSPRGSNQPQHF.

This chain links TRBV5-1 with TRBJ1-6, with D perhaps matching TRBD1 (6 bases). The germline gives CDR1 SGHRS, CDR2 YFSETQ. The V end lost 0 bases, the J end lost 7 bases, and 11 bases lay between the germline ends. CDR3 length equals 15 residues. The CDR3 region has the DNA TGCGCCAGCAGCTTGGCCAGGGACATGAATTCACCCCTCCACTTT. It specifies CASSLARDMNSPLHF.